The rows below give T cell receptor beta chains drawn from one sample of a study of T cell repertoires in aging, cancer and after chemotherapy. TCRdb itself ran the multiplex PCR reads through MiXCR, one entry per CDR3 protein. The data hold 950 to 1,500 distinct CDR3 sequences, with about 28% observed a single time. The sample was blood. The receptors derive from a human donor with a solid tumor. Each CDR3 is given with its conserved first and last residue. Fields, in order: clone size, V gene, J gene, D gene, CDR3 length, CDR3 DNA, CDR3 protein. The D gene is left open where the match is weak. Only some rows state a clone size, as once, few, many or a class for expanded clones.

medium-sized,TRBV12-3/TRBV12-4,TRBJ2-1,NA,13,TGTGCCAGCAGTTCCTTCTCCTACAATGAGCAGTTCTTC,CASSSFSYNEQFF
few,TRBV5-4,TRBJ2-5,NA,18,TGTGCCAGCAGCTTGGGCCAGATCGCAAATAGGAGGGAAGAGACCCAGTACTTC,CASSLGQIANRREETQYF
medium-sized,TRBV19,TRBJ2-1,NA,15,TGTGCCAGTAGTATCGGCCCTCTGGAGCACAATGAGCAGTTCTTC,CASSIGPLEHNEQFF
NA,TRBV12-3/TRBV12-4,TRBJ2-2,NA,17,TGTGCCAGCAGCTTGCGGCAAGGAGAAGCGAACACCGGGGAGCTGTTTTTT,CASSLRQGEANTGELFF
NA,TRBV23-1,TRBJ1-2,NA,16,TGCGCCAGCAGTCACCAACGCTTCGGTATAACGAGCGGCTACACCTTC,CASSHQRFGITSGYTF
large,TRBV19,TRBJ2-1,NA,15,TGTGCCAGTAGTCTGGGACCCCTCGAGCACAATGAGCAGTTCTTC,CASSLGPLEHNEQFF
medium-sized,TRBV28,TRBJ1-1,NA,13,TGTGCCAGCAGTTCCCCATTTAACACTGAAGCTTTCTTT,CASSSPFNTEAFF
large,TRBV29-1,TRBJ2-3,NA,12,TGCAGCGTCAAAGTAGGGTCGGATACGCAGTATTTT,CSVKVGSDTQYF
NA,TRBV28,TRBJ2-6,TRBD2,18,TGTGCCAGCAGCCACGTAGGAGCGGGGGGGCCTGGGGCCAACGTCCTGACTTTC,CASSHVGAGGPGANVLTF
NA,TRBV18,TRBJ2-1,TRBD1,11,TGTGCCAGCTCACTGGACAGGGTCATGTTCTTC,CASSLDRVMFF
NA,TRBV13,TRBJ2-7,NA,10,TGTGCCAGCAGTGAAGGTGAGCAGTACTTC,CASSEGEQYF
few,TRBV20-1,TRBJ2-7,TRBD1,14,TGCAGTGCTGTATTTGCGGGACAGGGGTACGAGCAGTACTTC,CSAVFAGQGYEQYF
medium-sized,TRBV5-6,TRBJ1-2,NA,15,TGTGCCAGCAGCCCTACACCGGGCCTGCGGGCTGGCTACACCTTC,CASSPTPGLRAGYTF
few,TRBV19,TRBJ2-1,NA,16,TGTGCCAGTAAGGCTAGCGACTTAAAGAGGGGAAATGAGCAGTTCTTC,CASKASDLKRGNEQFF
NA,TRBV27,TRBJ2-5,NA,13,TGTGCCAGCAGCACAGAATTTGGCGAGACCCAGTACTTC,CASSTEFGETQYF
few,TRBV4-2,TRBJ1-5,NA,14,TGTGCCAGCAGCCAAGATCTTGACGATCAGCCCCAGCATTTT,CASSQDLDDQPQHF
few,TRBV6-5,TRBJ1-1,TRBD1,14,TGTGCCAGCAGGAGAGCTACAGGGGGCACTGAAGCTTTCTTT,CASRRATGGTEAFF
NA,TRBV6-5,TRBJ1-4,NA,13,TGTGCCAGCAGTTCCCTGACAGGTGAAAAACTGTTTTTT,CASSSLTGEKLFF
NA,TRBV5-4,TRBJ2-2,TRBD2,15,TGTGCCAGCAGCCTGAGCGGGGGGAGGACCGGGGAGCTGTTTTTT,CASSLSGGRTGELFF
medium-sized,TRBV6-6,TRBJ2-3,TRBD2,15,TGTGCCAGCAGTTACTCCGGGACTAGTAAAGATACGCAGTATTTT,CASSYSGTSKDTQYF
NA,TRBV24-1,TRBJ2-7,NA,14,TGTGCCACCAGTGCACGGGACGGACCTTACGAGCAGTACTTC,CATSARDGPYEQYF
large,TRBV29-1,TRBJ2-7,NA,13,TGCAGCGTTGTGGGGGCGTCTACCTACGAGCAGTACTTC,CSVVGASTYEQYF
medium-sized,TRBV20-1,TRBJ2-7,NA,14,TGCAGTGCTCTACCCGTGGAGTACTCCTACGAGCAGTACTTC,CSALPVEYSYEQYF
once,TRBV5-1,TRBJ1-1,NA,15,TGCGCCAGCAGCTACGGATTGGACGGGAACACTGAAGCTTTCTTT,CASSYGLDGNTEAFF
NA,TRBV20-1,TRBJ2-3,NA,13,TGCAGTGCTAGAGCCAACCCAGAGGATACGCAGTATTTT,CSARANPEDTQYF
few,TRBV5-1,TRBJ2-1,NA,13,TGCGCCAGCAGCTTAACTCCTTACAATGAGCAGTTCTTC,CASSLTPYNEQFF
NA,TRBV18,TRBJ1-2,TRBD1,16,TGTGCCAGCTCACCTGGGAGGACAGGGGCCGCCTATGGCTACACCTTC,CASSPGRTGAAYGYTF
NA,TRBV20-1,TRBJ2-7,NA,16,TGCAGTGCTAGACCCTACCTCGTCCAGGGGATTCGCGAGCAGTACTTC,CSARPYLVQGIREQYF
few,TRBV11-2,TRBJ2-2,NA,14,TGTGCCAGCAGTAGACGGGGAAACACCGGGGAGCTGTTTTTT,CASSRRGNTGELFF
NA,TRBV7-6,TRBJ2-7,NA,14,TGTGCCAGCAGCTTCGGACAGTCCTCCTACGAGCAGTACTTC,CASSFGQSSYEQYF
large,TRBV19,TRBJ2-7,NA,13,TGTGCCAGTAGTATCACGGTGTCCTACGAGCAGTACTTC,CASSITVSYEQYF
few,TRBV18,TRBJ2-3,NA,17,TGTGCCAGCTCACCTCGGCCTGGTGGAGCAGGGACAGATACGCAGTATTTT,CASSPRPGGAGTDTQYF
medium-sized,TRBV19,TRBJ2-1,NA,15,TGTGCCAGTAGTCTCCTATCTGGGGGGCTTAATGAGCAGTTCTTC,CASSLLSGGLNEQFF
few,TRBV6-6,TRBJ2-3,NA,16,TGTGCCAGCAGTGAAGCGTCAGGGTCGAGGACAGATACGCAGTATTTT,CASSEASGSRTDTQYF
few,TRBV20-1,TRBJ2-3,NA,13,TGCAGTGCTAATGGAGGGTCCACAGATACGCAGTATTTT,CSANGGSTDTQYF
NA,TRBV19,TRBJ1-5,TRBD1,15,TGTGCCAGTAGTATCAACGACAGGGCCTATCAGCCCCAGCATTTT,CASSINDRAYQPQHF
few,TRBV6-5,TRBJ1-6,NA,15,TGTGCCAGCAGTTACGGGGGCCCTCCTAATTCACCCCTCCACTTT,CASSYGGPPNSPLHF
NA,TRBV20-1,TRBJ2-7,NA,14,TGCAGTGCTATAAAGAACGACGGCTCCTACGAGCAGTACTTC,CSAIKNDGSYEQYF
NA,TRBV12-3/TRBV12-4,TRBJ2-3,NA,12,TGTGCCAGCAGTTTAAGGGGGGCCTATGAGTATTTT,CASSLRGAYEYF
NA,TRBV6-6,TRBJ2-6,TRBD1,16,TGTGCCAGCAGCACCGGGACAGTAACCGGGGCCAACGTCCTGACTTTC,CASSTGTVTGANVLTF
few,TRBV20-1,TRBJ2-2,NA,14,TGCAGTGCCCCCCGGCAACTGAACACCGGGGAGCTGTTTTTT,CSAPRQLNTGELFF
few,TRBV24-1,TRBJ2-6,TRBD1,16,TGTGCCACCAGTGATCCAGGGGGCGCTGGGGCCAACGTCCTGACTTTC,CATSDPGGAGANVLTF
NA,TRBV2,TRBJ2-3,NA,12,TGTGCCAGCAAGGGGTGGTCAGATACGCAGTATTTT,CASKGWSDTQYF
NA,TRBV6-5,TRBJ1-1,NA,15,TGTGCCAGCACTTTCTCCGGGGGGATGAACACTGAAGCTTTCTTT,CASTFSGGMNTEAFF
once,TRBV27,TRBJ1-6,NA,18,TGTGCCAGCAGCCCAGTGGATGGGGGCCCTCAGGGTGGTTCACCCCTCCACTTT,CASSPVDGGPQGGSPLHF
medium-sized,TRBV15,TRBJ2-1,TRBD2,15,TGTGCCACCAGCAGAGAGCGGGGGGGCTACAATGAGCAGTTCTTC,CATSRERGGYNEQFF
few,TRBV27,TRBJ2-7,NA,11,TGTGCCAGCACGGCCTCCTACGAGCAGTACTTC,CASTASYEQYF
few,TRBV5-1,TRBJ2-3,NA,13,TGCGCCAGCAGCGATGGGCCTGGAGATACGCAGTATTTT,CASSDGPGDTQYF
NA,TRBV5-6,TRBJ2-2,NA,13,TGTGCCAGCAGCTTCGTCGGGGCCGGGGAGCTGTTTTTT,CASSFVGAGELFF
NA,TRBV27,TRBJ2-2,TRBD1,14,TGTGCCAGCAGGACAGGGGGCCGTGGCGGGGAGCTGTTTTTT,CASRTGGRGGELFF
medium-sized,TRBV29-1,TRBJ1-3,TRBD1,15,TGCAGCGTTCTGGACAGGGATGACTCTGGAAACACCATATATTTT,CSVLDRDDSGNTIYF